This T cell receptor beta chain came from a study of cytomegalovirus exposure and HLA in healthy donors. Germline V CDR1 and CDR2: MNHEY, SVGAGI. Trimming took 6 bases from V and 6 from J; bases not matched to a gene: 9. The length of the CDR3 is 14 residues. Amplification used 60 Vbeta primers and 13 Jbeta primers. Data came from immunoSEQ multiplex PCR; TCRdb stores just in-frame clones and leaves some out. This sample carries 85,000 to 100,000 clones, around 80% of them seen once, and the ten largest clones take approximately 9.2%. The study, taken as a whole, reports: In a later analysis, HLA-C alleles had the fewest associated TCRs, DRB1 alleles the most. Judged likely to be a sequencing artifact was a cluster of highly shared sequence variants. HLA allele associations emerged for around 16,000 TCR beta sequences in a later analysis, at 0.05 false discovery rate.

With regard to this clone: Its antigen is still unknown.

The chain joins TRBV6-5 to TRBJ2-3; TRBD1 matches 7 bases. Sequenced sample: PBMCs. The clonotype originates from a human donor in good health. CDR3 sequence: CASRLTTGWDTQYF. The CDR3 DNA is TGTGCCAGCAGACTAACGACAGGGTGGGATACGCAGTATTTT.